This T cell receptor beta chain was retrieved from a study of CD8+ T cells in alopecia areata. RNA, once extracted, was reverse transcribed into cDNA for use as the sequencing template. Profiled with immunoSEQ multiplex PCR; TCRdb holds only in-frame clones, not every one. The sample includes 150,000 to 200,000 clones, 55% to 75% seen only once; the top ten take 13% to 15%. This clone showed up just once. Antigen: not known. The treatment is: oral pan-JAK inhibitor, 5-10 mg twice daily. This CDR3 is built from 16 residues. Germline CDR1 is SGHTA and CDR2 is FQGTGA. V shed 5 bases, J shed 5 bases, and the junction held 12 bases outside the gene matches. Whole-study findings and limits: Given one nonresponder, whether baseline CD8+ expansion relates to response remains uncertain.

The V gene is TRBV7-3, the J gene TRBJ2-1; 7 positions match TRBD2. The sequence was collected from a human donor with alopecia areata. The sequences come from CD4+ T cells sorted from blood, collected at week 24, from a patient treated with tofacitinib. CDR3 loop: CASSPRRGTTNNEQFF. The CDR3 DNA reads TGTGCCAGCAGCCCAAGGCGGGGGACTACCAACAATGAGCAGTTCTTC.